This entry is about one T cell receptor (beta chain). Its specificity is not known. This specimen comes from a study of cytomegalovirus exposure and HLA in healthy donors. Study-level points and caveats: The authors confirmed in vitro that a few CMV-associated chains were specific for CMV antigens. One later analysis, an examination of the 100 to 150 validation repertoires, found that first-cohort TCR clusters tended to co-occur in them.

The donors were in the roughly 110-subject validation cohort; that cohort was separate from the roughly 700-subject first cohort. Sequencing used immunoSEQ multiplex PCR; TCRdb keeps in-frame clones, though not all of them. The sample comprises 56,000 or so clones, around 94% of which are singletons, and roughly 1.1% rests with the top ten. The sample comprised PBMCs. The clonotype originates from a man in his late teens or twenties in good health and CMV-seronegative.

The CDR3 loop is CASMEKLHYGYTF. In nucleotides, the CDR3 is TGTGCCAGTATGGAGAAACTCCACTATGGCTACACCTTC. The chain has TRBV19 and TRBJ1-2; D is unclear. Trimming left V 7 bases short and J 3 bases short, with 12 bases between. Looked up from germline, CDR1 is LNHDA and CDR2 is SQIVND (reference sequence). This CDR3 contains 13 residues.